A single sample gave rise to the 4 T cell receptor beta chains below, sequenced in a study of shared clonotypes between healthy human individuals. Clones were sequenced by immunoSEQ multiplex PCR, and TCRdb holds only the in-frame ones, with some missing. The sample carries around 600,000 clones, more than 95% recorded once. Sequencing used naive CD4+ T cells sorted from blood. Noted subset: CD45RA+ positively selected. Every receptor here comes from a woman in her twenties or thirties in good health.

The rearrangement joins TRBV27 to TRBJ2-7; D is ambiguous. The CDR3 contains 16 residues. Germline V gene sequence: CDR1 MNHEY, CDR2 SMNVEV (reference sequence). V was clipped by 5 bases and J by 2 bases, with 19 bases between them. CDR3 coding DNA: TGTGCCAGCAGTCTCGCGCCCCACTCAAGCCCCTACGAGCAGTACTTC. Translated: CASSLAPHSSPYEQYF.

The J gene is TRBJ2-7, the V gene TRBV19; 10 bases line up with TRBD1. V was clipped by 6 bases and J by 3 bases; unmatched bases: 8. The CDR3 length is 15 residues. Germline CDR1 and CDR2: LNHDA and SQIVND (reference sequence). DNA of the CDR3: TGTGCCAGTAGAGGACAGGGGGTGTCATTCTACGAGCAGTACTTC. Translating it yields CASRGQGVSFYEQYF.

The chain combines TRBV7-9 with TRBJ2-2; D uncertain. Trimming pared 3 bases from V and 6 bases from J, leaving 11 bases between. The V gene's germline CDR1 is SEHNR and CDR2 FQNEAQ (reference sequence). The CDR3 consists of 14 residues. The CDR3 here is CASSFGVAPGELFF. The CDR3 region has the DNA TGTGCCAGCAGCTTTGGTGTGGCCCCCGGGGAGCTGTTTTTT.

The chain couples TRBV5-4 to TRBJ2-1; tentative D call: TRBD2 (5 bases). The CDR3 loop spans 14 amino acids. Germline V CDR1 and CDR2: SGHNT, YYREEE (reference sequence). V lost 4 bases to trimming and J lost 9 bases, with 17 bases between them. The CDR3 loop reads CASSLRGEGGEQFF. The CDR3 nucleotides read TGTGCCAGCAGCCTCCGGGGTGAGGGCGGTGAGCAGTTCTTC.